Described below is a single TCR beta chain sequence and its context. The junction had 5 bases not matched to a gene; V was cut back by 6 bases and J by 4 bases. The germline gives CDR1 MNHEY, CDR2 SVGAGI. This CDR3 has 15 amino acids. The sample belongs to a study of blood T cell repertoires in COVID-19. This table comes from immunoSEQ multiplex PCR, and its TCRdb copy is limited to in-frame clones, with some not included. The top ten clones hold approximately 17% of a sample with over 85,000 clones, approximately 80% of them seen once. This receptor was taken from a woman aged 55 to 70 with acute or convalescent COVID-19. This chain uses TRBV6-5 with TRBJ1-4, with 10 bases lining up with TRBD1. Sequencing was performed on peripheral blood. Here the CDR3 DNA reads TGTGCCAGCAGCTGGACAGGGGGGCTTAATGAAAAACTGTTTTTT. Its translation is CASSWTGGLNEKLFF.